Listed below are T cell receptor beta chains from one sample, sequenced in a study of early T cells in non-severe SARS-CoV-2 infection. TCRdb reprocessed the 5' RACE reads with MiXCR, giving one entry per CDR3 protein. The data contain tens of thousands of distinct CDR3 sequences, 12% of them singletons. The sample was whole blood. The receptors stem from an adult who was a healthcare worker with PCR-confirmed SARS-CoV-2 infection or an uninfected control (not recorded which). Each CDR3 is given with its conserved first and last residue. Fields, in order: J gene, D gene, clone size, V gene, CDR3 protein, CDR3 DNA. D genes are given only for firm matches. For some rows the clone size is stated as once, few or many, or as a class when expanded; others skip it.

>TRBJ2-2|NA|many|TRBV7-3
CASSLAYAGANTGELFF
TGTGCCAGCAGCTTAGCCTATGCTGGCGCGAACACCGGGGAGCTGTTTTTT
>TRBJ2-1|NA|NA|TRBV29-1
CSVFNNGNEQFF
TGCAGCGTCTTCAATAACGGCAATGAGCAGTTCTTC
>TRBJ2-7|TRBD2|NA|TRBV28
CASSPTGGPNEQYF
TGTGCCAGCAGCCCAACGGGAGGGCCTAACGAGCAGTACTTC
>TRBJ1-1|NA|many|TRBV10-3
CAISLTGMNTEAFF
TGTGCCATCAGCCTCACAGGGATGAACACTGAAGCTTTCTTT
>TRBJ1-1|NA|many|TRBV30
CAWSRGGIRTEAFF
TGTGCCTGGAGTCGAGGGGGGATTAGGACTGAAGCTTTCTTT
>TRBJ2-7|TRBD1|few|TRBV18
CASSPSGRGQEQYF
TGTGCCAGCTCACCGTCGGGCAGGGGGCAAGAGCAGTACTTC
>TRBJ2-5|NA|many|TRBV20-1
CSASNQETQYF
TGCAGTGCTAGCAACCAAGAGACCCAGTACTTC
>TRBJ2-1|NA|many|TRBV29-1
CSVGGTHNEQFF
TGCAGCGTTGGCGGGACCCACAATGAGCAGTTCTTC
>TRBJ1-1|NA|NA|TRBV20-1
CRGGLNTEAFF
TGCAGGGGGGGACTGAACACTGAAGCTTTCTTT
>TRBJ2-1|TRBD2|many|TRBV15
CATSGGLDWVEQFF
TGTGCCACCAGCGGGGGACTAGACTGGGTTGAGCAGTTCTTC
>TRBJ2-1|NA|few|TRBV30
CAWTVSYEQFF
TGTGCCTGGACCGTCAGCTATGAGCAGTTCTTC
>TRBJ2-6|TRBD1|many|TRBV19
CASTDRAHMSGANVLTF
TGTGCCAGTACCGACAGGGCGCATATGTCTGGGGCCAACGTCCTGACTTTC
>TRBJ2-1|TRBD2|few|TRBV29-1
CSVETSGRTNEQFF
TGCAGCGTTGAAACCAGCGGGAGGACCAATGAGCAGTTCTTC
>TRBJ2-1|TRBD2|NA|TRBV7-2
CASSPATSGREQFF
TGTGCCAGCAGCCCAGCGACTAGCGGGAGGGAGCAGTTCTTC
>TRBJ1-5|TRBD1|few|TRBV3-1
CASSQGQGENQPQHF
TGTGCCAGCAGCCAGGGACAGGGGGAAAATCAGCCCCAGCATTTT
>TRBJ2-1|NA|many|TRBV4-1
CASSQMGLGGDEQFF
TGCGCCAGCAGCCAGATGGGACTAGGGGGCGATGAGCAGTTCTTC
>TRBJ2-1|NA|many|TRBV7-6
CASSATSIMNEQFF
TGTGCCAGCAGCGCAACTAGCATCATGAATGAGCAGTTCTTC
>TRBJ2-1|NA|few|TRBV19
CASRKNNEQFF
TGTGCCAGTAGGAAAAACAATGAGCAGTTCTTC
>TRBJ2-7|TRBD2|once|TRBV5-8
CASTSGSGSSYEQYF
TGTGCCAGCACCTCGGGGAGCGGGAGCTCCTACGAGCAGTACTTC
>TRBJ2-7|TRBD2|many|TRBV29-1
CSVETSGRTYEQYF
TGCAGCGTTGAGACTAGCGGGAGGACGTACGAGCAGTACTTC
>TRBJ2-1|TRBD2|NA|TRBV6-5
CASSYLAGGKNEQFF
TGTGCCAGCAGTTACTTAGCGGGAGGGAAGAATGAGCAGTTCTTC
>TRBJ2-1|TRBD1|many|TRBV18
CASSRAGTGGHEQFF
TGTGCCAGCTCACGAGCCGGGACAGGCGGCCATGAGCAGTTCTTC
>TRBJ1-5|TRBD1|many|TRBV20-1
CSAPRGDRLNQPQHF
TGCAGTGCCCCAAGGGGGGACAGGCTTAATCAGCCCCAGCATTTT
>TRBJ1-1|NA|NA|TRBV29-1
CSVEDSRYTEAFF
TGCAGCGTTGAAGATTCCAGGTACACTGAAGCTTTCTTT
>TRBJ2-1|NA|few|TRBV2
CASRRDRTYNEQFF
TGTGCCAGCAGGCGGGACAGAACCTACAATGAGCAGTTCTTC
>TRBJ1-1|TRBD1|NA|TRBV27
CASSLSGTGVGKTEAFF
TGTGCCAGCAGTTTATCGGGCACAGGGGTAGGGAAGACTGAAGCTTTCTTT
>TRBJ1-2|NA|NA|TRBV28
CASSGGGRYGYTF
TGTGCCAGCAGTGGGGGGGGCAGATATGGCTACACCTTC
>TRBJ1-3|NA|NA|TRBV28
CASSLDKGNTIYF
TGTGCCAGCAGTTTGGACAAAGGAAACACCATATATTTT
>TRBJ2-2|NA|few|TRBV12-3/TRBV12-4
CASSRGMGRPGTGELFF
TGTGCCAGCAGCCGAGGGATGGGGCGCCCGGGCACCGGGGAGCTGTTTTTT